These 22 T cell receptor beta chains came from one sample sequenced in a study of T cells in Graves' hyperthyroidism and ophthalmopathy. What was amplified from RNA transcripts were TCR beta CDR3 regions. The HTBI primer set drove a first-round RT-PCR of the TCR CDR3. TCRdb passed the multiplex PCR reads through MiXCR, listing each CDR3 protein once. The sample lists around 100,000 distinct CDR3 sequences, about 45% occurring once. The sequencing sample was made of blood. Receptors were obtained from a man between 35 and 55 years old with Graves' hyperthyroidism.

Ten or more counts support this clonotype. This rearrangement joins TRBV20-1 to TRBJ2-7, with D maybe TRBD1 (7 bases). The CDR3 consists of 15 residues. Germline CDR1 reads DFQATT; CDR2 reads SNEGSKA (reference sequence). The germline V and J ends were trimmed by 0 bases and 1 base, with 13 bases remaining between them. As DNA, the CDR3 is TGCAGTGCTAGAGACGTGACAGGGACTTCCTACGAGCAGTACTTC. Translation gives CSARDVTGTSYEQYF.

This clonotype has only a few counts. The V call is TRBV6-5, the J call TRBJ1-3; D remains ambiguous. The germline CDR1 and CDR2 sequences are MNHEY and SVGAGI. Trimming left V 7 bases short and J 0 bases short, with 16 bases between. The CDR3 runs to 16 residues. The CDR3 DNA reads TGTGCCAGCACCCTCCCCGCAGCGTCCTCTGGAAACACCATATATTTT. Translating gives CASTLPAASSGNTIYF.

This clonotype has just one count. The genes are TRBV29-1 and TRBJ2-3; D might be TRBD2 (6 bases). Germline CDR1 SQVTM, CDR2 ANQGSEA. The CDR3 loop spans 13 amino acids. V shed 8 bases and J shed 4 bases, with 16 bases lying between them. CDR3 DNA: TGCAGCTTTCGGATCACGGGGGCAGATACGCAGTATTTT. This codes for CSFRITGADTQYF.

This clonotype was detected ten times or more. J is TRBJ2-2 and V is TRBV5-4; 7 nucleotides line up with TRBD2. V dropped 2 bases and J dropped 1; count of bases not matched to a gene: 5. Germline V gene sequence: CDR1 SGHNT, CDR2 YYREEE (reference sequence). CDR3 length: 16 residues. This chain's CDR3 is CASSFSPSGNTGELFF. CDR3 nucleotides: TGTGCCAGCAGCTTTTCACCTAGCGGGAACACCGGGGAGCTGTTTTTT.

This clonotype was observed many times. J is TRBJ2-7 and V is TRBV2; tentative D call: TRBD1 (6 bases). The V gene's germline CDR1 is SNHLY and CDR2 FYNNEI. Deletions cut 8 bases from V and 6 bases from J, with 14 bases between. The CDR3 sequence is 12 residues long. The CDR3 region is CASQQQGAEQYF. CDR3 in DNA: TGTGCCAGCCAGCAACAGGGTGCCGAGCAGTACTTC.

This clonotype was recorded many times. The chain carries TRBV4-3 and TRBJ1-2; tentative D call: TRBD1 (5 bases). The germline V gene has CDR1 LGHNA and CDR2 YSLEER. The CDR3 extends over 15 amino acids. V dropped 1 base and J dropped 1 base, with 10 bases sitting between them. The CDR3 region is CASSQGVGVNYGYTF. CDR3 in DNA: TGCGCCAGCAGCCAAGGGGTAGGGGTTAACTATGGCTACACCTTC.

Regarding this clonotype: The junction departs from the called germline gene at one end, perhaps through a read error. The chain has TRBV7-9 and TRBJ1-5; no clear D. This CDR3 comprises 13 residues. Germline V gene sequence: CDR1 SEHNR, CDR2 FQNEAQ (reference sequence). CDR3 coding DNA: TGTACCAGCAGCTTAGAAGCAGAACAGCCCCAGCATTTT. Translation gives CTSSLEAEQPQHF.

This clonotype was recorded a few times. V and J are TRBV6-2 or TRBV6-3 and TRBJ1-1; D is uncertain. This CDR3 spans 16 amino acids. Looked up from germline, CDR1 is MNHEY and CDR2 is SVGEGT. With 2 bases removed from V and 4 bases from J, the gap between germline ends came to 17 bases. In DNA form, the CDR3 reads TGTGCCAGCAGTTACCCATGGAGCGGGAAACCCACTGAAGCTTTCTTT. As protein: CASSYPWSGKPTEAFF.

The chain combines TRBV29-1 with TRBJ1-5; no reliable D call. The CDR3 runs 13 residues. From germline, CDR1 is SQVTM and CDR2 ANQGSEA. V was shortened by 0 bases and J by 5 bases, with 8 bases between the two germline ends. Here the CDR3 reads CSVEDQADQPQHF. As DNA, the CDR3 is TGCAGCGTTGAAGATCAGGCTGATCAGCCCCAGCATTTT.

The chain carries TRBV6-5 and TRBJ1-1; D is perhaps TRBD1 (6 bases). Trimming took off 7 bases at V and 0 bases at J, with 15 bases between the two ends. Germline loops: CDR1 MNHEY, CDR2 SVGAGI. The CDR3 has 15 residues. CDR3 bases: TGTGCCAGCACGGACAGAATGAGAATGAACACTGAAGCTTTCTTT. Encoded protein: CASTDRMRMNTEAFF.

V is TRBV5-1 and J is TRBJ1-2; 9 bases match TRBD1. V dropped 7 bases and J dropped 5; count of bases not matched to a gene: 9. This CDR3 has 14 amino acids. CDR1 is SGHRS, CDR2 YFSETQ, per germline. This chain's CDR3 is CASRTQGAGYGYTF. In nucleotides, the CDR3 is TGCGCCAGCCGGACACAGGGGGCAGGTTATGGCTACACCTTC.

V gene TRBV5-5 combines with J gene TRBJ2-3, with 7 bases identical to TRBD2. V shed 4 bases, J shed 2 bases, and the junction held 4 bases outside the gene matches. The CDR3 spans 14 residues. From germline, CDR1 is SGHKS and CDR2 YYEKEE (reference sequence). CDR3 in DNA: TGTGCCAGCAGCCGGGGGGACTACACAGATACGCAGTATTTT. Translating gives CASSRGDYTDTQYF.

This clonotype was detected many times. The gene calls are TRBV12-3 or TRBV12-4 and TRBJ1-1; D is undetermined. V was clipped by 5 bases and J by 3 bases, with 10 bases between them. The CDR3 contains 13 residues. CDR3 residues: CASSPRVDTEAFF. The CDR3 DNA reads TGTGCCAGCAGTCCCCGCGTAGACACTGAAGCTTTCTTT.

Note on this clonotype: It is likely a read error, because the conserved phenylalanine at the end of the CDR3 is missing. No DNA is shown, since the ends of the CDR3 on it are uncertain; the CDR3 is the one TCRdb lists. This chain joins TRBV2 and TRBJ2-3; TRBD1 is taken as the D call from the table, unchecked against the DNA. Both ends counted, the CDR3 spans 8 residues. The germline V gene encodes CDR1 SNHLY and CDR2 FYNNEI. The CDR3 loop reads CASMRRGG.

V is TRBV27 and J is TRBJ1-1; a possible D gene is TRBD1 (6 bases). Trimming took 2 bases from V and 10 from J, leaving 14 bases between them. Germline assignment: CDR1 MNHEY and CDR2 SMNVEV (reference sequence). The CDR3 sequence is 13 residues long. The CDR3 DNA is TGTGCCAGCAGTTTACTCCCAGGGGTCCCAGCTTTCTTT. This sequence encodes CASSLLPGVPAFF.

The chain employs TRBV5-8 and TRBJ1-1, with TRBD1 identical over 7 bases. With V trimmed by 4 bases and J by 4 bases, 7 bases remained unmatched. Germline assignment: CDR1 SGHTS and CDR2 YDEGEE. The CDR3 covers 14 residues. In nucleotides, the CDR3 is TGTGCCAGCAGCCGCAACAGGGGAAGCACTGAAGCTTTCTTT. It yields the protein CASSRNRGSTEAFF.

This clonotype was recorded many times. J is TRBJ2-7 and V is TRBV2; D uncertain. Germline V gives CDR1 SNHLY, CDR2 FYNNEI. Between the trimmed V and J ends, which lost 9 bases and 3 bases, there was a span of 12 bases. The CDR3 contains 12 residues. The CDR3 is CASASVIYEQYF. In DNA form, the CDR3 reads TGTGCCAGTGCATCAGTGATCTACGAGCAGTACTTC.

Turning to this clonotype: A much more abundant neighbour one base away suggests this may be a read error. The CDR3 end shows no conserved phenylalanine or tryptophan, and so a read error is likely. In nucleotides, the CDR3 is TGCGCCAGCAGCTTTCCAAACCGGCAGGCCGGATTTAGCGGAAATGAGCAGTTCGTC. It yields the protein CASSFPNRQAGFSGNEQFV. The chain combines TRBV5-1 with TRBJ2-1; D possibly corresponds to TRBD2 (6 bases). There are 19 residues in the CDR3. Looked up from germline, CDR1 is SGHRS and CDR2 is YFSETQ. V gave up 2 bases and J gave up 7 bases, with 28 bases separating them.

This clonotype was recorded at least ten times. V and J are TRBV29-1 and TRBJ2-5; the match to TRBD2 covers 11 bases. CDR3 length: 15 amino acids. V was clipped by 3 bases and J by 2 bases; unmatched bases: 5. CDR1 and CDR2 (germline): SQVTM, ANQGSEA. DNA for the CDR3: TGCAGCGTTGAGCCGGGACTAGCGGAACAAGAGACCCAGTACTTC. Translated: CSVEPGLAEQETQYF.

As to this clonotype: The junction departs from the called germline gene at one end, perhaps through a read error. The rearrangement joins TRBV11-1 to TRBJ2-6, with D tentatively TRBD1 (7 bases). Germline loops: CDR1 SGHAT, CDR2 FQDESV (reference sequence). There are 15 residues in the CDR3. CDR3 residues: CASKRDGRGAYVLTF. As DNA, the CDR3 is TGTGCCAGCAAGAGGGATGGCAGGGGGGCCTACGTCCTGACTTTC.

Notes on this clonotype: As the CDR3 is not closed by the conserved phenylalanine or tryptophan, this likely results from a read error. The chain uses TRBV29-1 and TRBJ2-7; D is possibly TRBD1 or TRBD2 (5 bases each). This CDR3 is built from 13 residues. The germline V gene encodes CDR1 SQVTM and CDR2 ANQGSEA. The CDR3 DNA is TGCAGCGCTGAAGAGGGGCCGTCCTACGAGCAGTACTCC. Its translation: CSAEEGPSYEQYS.

This clonotype has at least ten counts. The chain couples TRBV7-8 to TRBJ2-3, with 8 positions matching TRBD2. Germline CDR1 reads SGHVS; CDR2 reads FQNEAQ. J gave up 0 bases and V 5 bases, and 7 bases lay outside the gene matches. The CDR3 consists of 16 residues. CDR3 loop: CASSLRTSLSTDTQYF. For the CDR3, the DNA is TGTGCCAGCAGCCTTCGGACTAGCCTTAGCACAGATACGCAGTATTTT.